This T cell receptor beta chain originates from a study of T cell responses to AZD1222 COVID-19 vaccine. The study's findings and limits: Two AZD1222 administrations were followed by greater Spike-specific TCR breadth and depth. In a largely white British group with more females than males, clonal diversity was possibly underestimated.

The repertoire was sequenced with immunoSEQ multiplex PCR; TCRdb's copy has only in-frame clones and lacks some. The sample includes some 100,000 clones, approximately 91% of them seen just once. The germline gives CDR1 ENHRY, CDR2 SYGVKD. CDR3 length equals 14 residues. The junction had 1 base not matched to a gene; V was cut back by 9 bases and J by 3 bases. Of note for this clone: What it binds is not known.

Sequenced here: peripheral blood, sampled on day 0 of AZD1222 vaccination. The clonotype originates from an adult in good health. The rearrangement joins TRBV10-3 to TRBJ2-1; TRBD2 agrees at 14 bases. The CDR3 reads CAIGTSGSYNEQFF. In DNA form, the CDR3 reads TGTGCCATAGGGACTAGCGGGAGCTACAATGAGCAGTTCTTC.